This T cell receptor (beta chain) originates from a study of tumor-infiltrating lymphocytes in localized non-small cell lung cancer. Study outcomes and limitations: TCR sequencing covered a subset of patients with enough tissue. Tumors had more T cell infiltration than uninvolved lung, per TCRbeta sequencing and CD3 counts. IM1 and IM2 tumors showed no difference in T-cell fraction.

This CDR3 has 14 residues. Germline V gene lookup returns CDR1 MNHNS and CDR2 SASEGT. The V end was cut by 6 bases, the J end by 4 bases, with 13 bases between. Comment on this clone: What it binds is unknown. In the same sample, other DNA sequences code for this CDR3.

Assay: immunoSEQ multiplex PCR; the TCRdb copy retains only in-frame clones and omits some. Here the sample spans 15,000 to 20,000 clones, approximately 79% being singletons. The specimen was lung tumor tissue. The chain joins TRBV6-1 to TRBJ1-5, with a weak D call TRBD1 (5 bases). This receptor was taken from a human donor with non-small cell lung cancer. The CDR3 loop is CASSIRDGNQPQHF. The DNA of the CDR3 is TGTGCCAGCAGCATACGGGACGGAAATCAGCCCCAGCATTTT.